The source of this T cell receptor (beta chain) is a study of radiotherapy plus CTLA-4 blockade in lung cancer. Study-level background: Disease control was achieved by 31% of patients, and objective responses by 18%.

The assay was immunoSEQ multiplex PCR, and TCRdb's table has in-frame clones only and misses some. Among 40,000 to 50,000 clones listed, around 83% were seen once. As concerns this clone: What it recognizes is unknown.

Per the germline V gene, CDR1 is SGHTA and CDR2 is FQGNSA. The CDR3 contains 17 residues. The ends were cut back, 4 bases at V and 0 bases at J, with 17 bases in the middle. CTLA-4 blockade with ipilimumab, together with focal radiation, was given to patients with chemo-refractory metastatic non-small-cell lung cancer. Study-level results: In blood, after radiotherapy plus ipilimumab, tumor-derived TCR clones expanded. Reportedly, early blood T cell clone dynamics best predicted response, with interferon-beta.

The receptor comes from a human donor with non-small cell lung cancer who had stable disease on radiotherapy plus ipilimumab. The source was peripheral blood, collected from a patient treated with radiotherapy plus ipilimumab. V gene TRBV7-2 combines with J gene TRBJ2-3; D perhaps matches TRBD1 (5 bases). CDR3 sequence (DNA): TGTGCCAGCAGCTGGCCAGGGCAAAAAGTTAGCACAGATACGCAGTATTTT. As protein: CASSWPGQKVSTDTQYF.